This T cell receptor beta chain is from a study of blood T cell repertoires in COVID-19. Study information: Nucleic acid was either cDNA or gDNA, and it came from T cells, B-cell-depleted T cells, or PBMCs.

The data were produced by immunoSEQ multiplex PCR, yet TCRdb's version contains in-frame clones alone and is incomplete. This table holds some 350,000 clones, 70% to 90% found once. The sample taken for sequencing was PBMCs or T cells enriched from blood (not recorded which). The sequence derives from a woman aged 25 to 45 who had recovered from COVID-19.

CDR3 residues: CASSDLGQPGGQFF. For the CDR3, the DNA is TGTGCCAGCAGTGACTTGGGACAGCCCGGGGGGCAGTTCTTC. The rearrangement uses TRBV25-1 and TRBJ2-1; possibly TRBD1 for D (7 bases). The CDR3 sequence is 14 residues long. Germline V lookup: CDR1 MGHDK, CDR2 SYGVNS. V shed 3 bases and J shed 12 bases, with 18 bases lying between them.